This entry features one T cell receptor (beta chain) sequence. V was clipped by 4 bases and J by 9 bases; unmatched bases: 15. This CDR3 comprises 15 residues. Germline lookup yields CDR1 SGHKS and CDR2 YYEKEE (reference sequence). Only in-frame clones appear in the TCRdb table, and some are missing; sequencing was by immunoSEQ multiplex PCR. Of roughly 100,000 clones listed, roughly 91% are singletons. These data belong to a study of blood T cell repertoires in COVID-19. This rearrangement joins TRBV5-5 to TRBJ2-7; 8 bases line up with TRBD2. Sequences were obtained from peripheral blood. This sequence was found in a human donor in a cohort sampled during active COVID-19. The CDR3, as DNA: TGTGCCAGCAGCCGGACCGGGAGGGACCCCCCCGTGCAGTACTTC. This codes for CASSRTGRDPPVQYF.